The present T cell receptor beta chain was sequenced within a study of Ad26.COV2.S vaccination and SARS-CoV-2 variants. The germline V gene has CDR1 WSHSY and CDR2 SAAADI. V lost 5 bases and J lost 2, with 12 bases in between. This CDR3 contains 14 residues. Treatment noted: 15 to 20 received Ad26.COV2.S at low or high dose, single or two shots; several received placebo; per-sample allocation not given. Samples were taken on day 63 after the first vaccine or placebo injection. Clones were sequenced by immunoSEQ multiplex PCR, and TCRdb holds only the in-frame ones, with some missing. The sample yields 400,000 to 450,000 clones, about 90% seen once.

Sequencing used peripheral blood, obtained in a trial of Ad26.COV2.S vaccine versus placebo. This chain connects TRBV10-2 to TRBJ2-5; D gene unclear. The TCR originated in a person between 18 and 59 years old who received the Ad26.COV2.S COVID-19 vaccine or a placebo. CDR3 sequence (DNA): TGCGCCAGCAGTCGAGGACCGAATCAAGAGACCCAGTACTTC. It translates to CASSRGPNQETQYF.